This T cell receptor beta chain originates from a study of T cell responses to AZD1222 COVID-19 vaccine. Whole-study findings and limits: Across spike, vaccine-associated CD4 TCRs were found, dominant at 160-218 and 743-854.

Data came from immunoSEQ multiplex PCR; TCRdb stores just in-frame clones and leaves some out. The data hold approximately 100,000 clones, with roughly 84% observed a single time. Notes on this clone: Its cognate antigen is unknown.

The CDR3 contains 14 residues. CDR1 is SGHTA and CDR2 is FQGTGA in the germline V gene. The V segment lost 4 bases and the J segment 5 bases; nucleotides outside the gene matches: 5. The source material was peripheral blood, sampled on day 0 of AZD1222 vaccination. The rearrangement joins TRBV7-3 to TRBJ2-7; TRBD1 matches 10 bases. The clonotype comes from an adult in good health. The CDR3 DNA is TGTGCCAGCAGCTCCGGACAGGGGGGCAACGAGCAGTACTTC. This encodes CASSSGQGGNEQYF.